This T cell receptor beta chain stems from a study of CD8+CD57+ T cells in acquired aplastic anemia. Selection for sequencing was limited to patients who had shown CD8+CD57+ cell expansion by flow cytometry. Trimming left V 0 bases short and J 4 bases short, with 12 bases between. This CDR3 region has 15 residues. CDR1 LNHNV and CDR2 YYDKDF come from the germline V gene (reference sequence). The use of genomic DNA as template underpinned the TCR beta VDJ and CDR3 profiling. MiXCR, applied by TCRdb to the reads, yields one record per CDR3 protein. The sample lists about 150,000 distinct CDR3 sequences, 40% to 65% occurring once.

V usage is TRBV15 and J usage is TRBJ1-1, with unresolved D. The sequenced sample was sorted CD4+, CD8+, or CD8+CD57+ T cells (not recorded which) from PBMCs. This receptor was identified in a human donor with aplastic anemia. Here the CDR3 reads CATSRDRTQATEAFF. The CDR3 bases are TGTGCCACCAGCAGAGACCGGACCCAAGCCACTGAAGCTTTCTTT.